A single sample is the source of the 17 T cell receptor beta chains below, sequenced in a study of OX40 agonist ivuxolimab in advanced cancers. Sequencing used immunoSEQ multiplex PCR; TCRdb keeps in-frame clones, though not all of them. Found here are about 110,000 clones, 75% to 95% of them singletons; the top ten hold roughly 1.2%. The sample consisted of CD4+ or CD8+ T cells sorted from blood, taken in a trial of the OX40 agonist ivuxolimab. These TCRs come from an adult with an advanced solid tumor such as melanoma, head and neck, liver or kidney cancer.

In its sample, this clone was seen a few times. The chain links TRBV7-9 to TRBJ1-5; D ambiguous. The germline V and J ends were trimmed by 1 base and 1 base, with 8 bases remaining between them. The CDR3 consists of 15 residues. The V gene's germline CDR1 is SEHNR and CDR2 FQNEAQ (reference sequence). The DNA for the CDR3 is TGTGCCAGCAGCTTAGACCTGATGAGCAATCAGCCCCAGCATTTT. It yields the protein CASSLDLMSNQPQHF.

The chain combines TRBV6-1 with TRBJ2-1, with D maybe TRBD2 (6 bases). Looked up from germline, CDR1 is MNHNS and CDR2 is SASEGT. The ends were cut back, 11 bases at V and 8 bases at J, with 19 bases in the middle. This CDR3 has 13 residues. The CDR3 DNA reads TGTGCCGCGGGGCAGGTGGGAGGCGATGAGCAGTTCTTC. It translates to CAAGQVGGDEQFF.

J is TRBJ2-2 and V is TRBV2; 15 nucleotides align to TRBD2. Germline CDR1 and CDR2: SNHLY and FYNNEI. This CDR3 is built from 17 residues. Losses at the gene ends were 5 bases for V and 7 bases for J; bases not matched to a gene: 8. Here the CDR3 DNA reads TGTGCCAGCAGTACCCGGACTAGCGGGAGGGGGAACGGGGAGCTGTTTTTT. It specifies CASSTRTSGRGNGELFF.

In DNA, the CDR3 is TGCGCCAGCAGCAACGGACTAGCGGGGGACTCCTACGAGCAGTACTTC. Amino acid sequence: CASSNGLAGDSYEQYF. This sequence joins TRBV5-1 and TRBJ2-7, with TRBD2 identical over 13 bases. Germline loops: CDR1 SGHRS, CDR2 YFSETQ. V shed 4 bases, J shed 0 bases, and the junction held 4 bases outside the gene matches. The CDR3 totals 16 residues.

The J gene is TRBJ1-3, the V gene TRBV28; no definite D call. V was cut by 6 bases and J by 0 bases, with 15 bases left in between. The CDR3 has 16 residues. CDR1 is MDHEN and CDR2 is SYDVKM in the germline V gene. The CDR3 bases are TGTGCCAGCAGCGGACCGGGGAGCTCCTCTGGAAACACCATATATTTT. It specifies CASSGPGSSSGNTIYF.

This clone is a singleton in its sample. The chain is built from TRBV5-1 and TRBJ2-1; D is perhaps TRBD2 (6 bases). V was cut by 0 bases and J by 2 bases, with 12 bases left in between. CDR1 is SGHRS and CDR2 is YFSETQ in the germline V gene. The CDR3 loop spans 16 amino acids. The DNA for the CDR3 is TGCGCCAGCAGCTTGGAACAGCGGGTCACCTACAATGAGCAGTTCTTC. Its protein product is CASSLEQRVTYNEQFF.

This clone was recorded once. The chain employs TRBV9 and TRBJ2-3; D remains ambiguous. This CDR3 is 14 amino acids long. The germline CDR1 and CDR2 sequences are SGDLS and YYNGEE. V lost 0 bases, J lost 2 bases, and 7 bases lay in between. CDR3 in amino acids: CASSVGGNTDTQYF. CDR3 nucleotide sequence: TGTGCCAGCAGCGTAGGAGGAAACACAGATACGCAGTATTTT. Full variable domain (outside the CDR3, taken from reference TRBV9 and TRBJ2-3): DSGVTQTPKHLITATGQRVTLRCSPRSGDLSVYWYQQSLDQGLQFLIQYYNGEERAKGNILERFSAQQFPDLHSELNLSSLELGDSALYFCASSVGGNTDTQYFGPGTRLTVL.

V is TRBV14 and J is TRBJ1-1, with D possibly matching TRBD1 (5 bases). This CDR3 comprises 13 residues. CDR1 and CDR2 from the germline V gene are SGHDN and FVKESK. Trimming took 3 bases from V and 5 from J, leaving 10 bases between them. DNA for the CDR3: TGTGCCAGCAGCCAGGACACGCGGACTGAAGCTTTCTTT. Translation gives CASSQDTRTEAFF.

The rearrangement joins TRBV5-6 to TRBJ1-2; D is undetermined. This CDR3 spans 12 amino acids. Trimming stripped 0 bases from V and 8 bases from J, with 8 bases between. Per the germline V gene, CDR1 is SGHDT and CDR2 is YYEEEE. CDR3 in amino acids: CASSLEGGGYTF. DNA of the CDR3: TGTGCCAGCAGCTTGGAGGGCGGCGGCTACACCTTC.

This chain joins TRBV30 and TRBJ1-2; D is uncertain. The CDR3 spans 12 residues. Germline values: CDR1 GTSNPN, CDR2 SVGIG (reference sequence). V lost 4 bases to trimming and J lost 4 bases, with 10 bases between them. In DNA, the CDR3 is TGTGCCTGGACCTCGGACCTCTATGGCTACACCTTC. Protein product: CAWTSDLYGYTF.

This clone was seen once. CDR3 sequence reads: CASRKPLNEQFF. The CDR3 region has the DNA TGTGCCAGCAGGAAGCCGCTGAATGAGCAGTTCTTC. The chain has TRBV21-1 and TRBJ2-1; the table names TRBD2, a call not compared with the DNA. TRBV21-1 is a pseudogene locus. This CDR3 comprises 12 residues.

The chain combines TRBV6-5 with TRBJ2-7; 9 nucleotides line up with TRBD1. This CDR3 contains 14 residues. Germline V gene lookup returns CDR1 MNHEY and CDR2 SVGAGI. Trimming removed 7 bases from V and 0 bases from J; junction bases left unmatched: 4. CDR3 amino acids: CASTRTGASYEQYF. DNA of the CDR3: TGTGCCAGCACCAGGACAGGGGCCTCCTACGAGCAGTACTTC.

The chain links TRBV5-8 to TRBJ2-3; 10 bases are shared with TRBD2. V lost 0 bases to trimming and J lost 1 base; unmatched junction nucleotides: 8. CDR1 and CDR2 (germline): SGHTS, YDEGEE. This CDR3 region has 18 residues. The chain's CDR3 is CASSLARTSGKGTDTQYF. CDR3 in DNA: TGTGCCAGCAGCTTGGCCCGTACTAGCGGGAAGGGCACAGATACGCAGTATTTT.

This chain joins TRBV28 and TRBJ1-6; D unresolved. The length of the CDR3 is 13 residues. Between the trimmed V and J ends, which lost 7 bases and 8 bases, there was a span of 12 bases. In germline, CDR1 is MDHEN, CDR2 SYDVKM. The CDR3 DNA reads TGTGCCAGCAACTGGTTCCGGGATTCACCCCTCCACTTT. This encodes CASNWFRDSPLHF.

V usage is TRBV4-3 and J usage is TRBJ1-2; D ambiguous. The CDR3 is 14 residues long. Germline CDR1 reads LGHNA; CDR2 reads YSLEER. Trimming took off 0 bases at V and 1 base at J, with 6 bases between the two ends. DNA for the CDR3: TGCGCCAGCAGCCAAGATCTGGTTAACTATGGCTACACCTTC. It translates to CASSQDLVNYGYTF.

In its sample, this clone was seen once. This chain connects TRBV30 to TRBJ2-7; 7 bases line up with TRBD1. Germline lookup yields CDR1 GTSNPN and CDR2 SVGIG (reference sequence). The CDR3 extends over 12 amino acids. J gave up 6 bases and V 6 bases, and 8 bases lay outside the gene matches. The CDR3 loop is CACATGPTEQYF. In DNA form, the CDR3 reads TGTGCCTGCGCGACAGGGCCCACCGAGCAGTACTTC.

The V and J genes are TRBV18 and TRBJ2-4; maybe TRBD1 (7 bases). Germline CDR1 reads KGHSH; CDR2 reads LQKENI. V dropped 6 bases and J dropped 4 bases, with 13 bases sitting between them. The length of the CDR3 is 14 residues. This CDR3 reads CASSAGTVKNIQYF. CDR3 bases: TGTGCCAGCTCTGCGGGGACAGTGAAAAACATTCAGTACTTC.